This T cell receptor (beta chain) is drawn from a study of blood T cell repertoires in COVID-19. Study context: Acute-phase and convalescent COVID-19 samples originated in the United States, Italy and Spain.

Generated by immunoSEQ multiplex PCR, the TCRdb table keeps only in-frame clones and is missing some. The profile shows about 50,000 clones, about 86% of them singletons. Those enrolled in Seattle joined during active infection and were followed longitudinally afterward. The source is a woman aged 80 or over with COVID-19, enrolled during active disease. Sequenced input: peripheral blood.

The chain's CDR3 is CASSLAGGSTDTQYF. CDR3 nucleotide sequence: TGTGCCAGCAGCTTAGCGGGAGGGAGCACAGATACGCAGTATTTT. The V and J genes are TRBV7-3 and TRBJ2-3; TRBD2 matches at 9 bases. Germline V gene lookup returns CDR1 SGHTA and CDR2 FQGTGA. This CDR3 region has 15 residues. J was trimmed by 0 bases and V by 2 bases; bases with no gene match: 0. The full variable domain, with the rest looked up from reference TRBV7-3 and TRBJ2-3, is GAGVSQTPSNKVTEKGKYVELRCDPISGHTALYWYRQSLGQGPEFLIYFQGTGAADDSGLPNDRFFAVRPEGSVSTLKIQRTERGDSAVYLCASSLAGGSTDTQYFGPGTRLTVL.